This TCR beta chain was observed in a study of T cell changes during pregnancy in multiple sclerosis. CDR1 and CDR2 from the germline V gene are SGHVS and FQNEAQ. This CDR3 spans 15 amino acids. Deletions cut 1 base from V and 2 bases from J, with 11 bases between. The method was immunoSEQ multiplex PCR; TCRdb's version includes in-frame clones alone and lacks a portion of them. The repertoire consists of 70,000 to 95,000 clones, with about 94% occurring once and the leading ten covering roughly 2.4%. The chain joins TRBV7-8 to TRBJ1-2; D not certain. The origin of this receptor is a female donor with multiple sclerosis, enrolled in a pregnancy study. The sequencing used peripheral blood, collected in the third trimester of pregnancy. CDR3 region: CASSLGSGRNYGYTF. CDR3 nucleotide sequence: TGTGCCAGCAGCTTAGGGTCTGGCAGAAACTATGGCTACACCTTC.